The 21 T cell receptor beta chains in this list originate from one sample, sequenced in a study of blood T cells in healthy people across ages. The use of a sample-barcoded 5' primer and a J-beta primer mix characterized a second PCR of about 7 to 12 cycles. TCRdb re-analysed the 5' RACE reads in MiXCR, keeping a single row per CDR3 protein. The data show some 880,000 distinct CDR3 sequences, roughly 35% seen once. Material: blood. Source of these receptors: a man aged 18 to 30 in good health.

V usage is TRBV7-9 and J usage is TRBJ1-5; 8 bases align to TRBD1. This CDR3 spans 14 amino acids. CDR1 and CDR2 (germline): SEHNR, FQNEAQ (reference sequence). V lost 1 base to trimming and J lost 7 bases; unmatched junction nucleotides: 3. Here the CDR3 reads CASSLEDRGQPQHF. CDR3 nucleotides: TGTGCCAGCAGCTTAGAAGACAGGGGACAGCCCCAGCATTTT.

CDR3 DNA: TGTGCCAGCAATTTTGGGGGTCGCGATGAGCAGTACTTC. Its protein product is CASNFGGRDEQYF. The chain employs TRBV25-1 and TRBJ2-7; D may correspond to TRBD1 or TRBD2 (5 bases each). V lost 7 bases and J 7 bases, leaving 17 bases between the germline ends. The CDR3 runs to 13 residues. Per the germline V gene, CDR1 is MGHDK and CDR2 is SYGVNS.

The CDR3 region is CAISLTGTGEGETQYF. CDR3 in DNA: TGTGCCATCAGCTTAACCGGGACAGGGGAGGGGGAGACCCAGTACTTC. The chain links TRBV10-3 to TRBJ2-5; 10 bases fit TRBD1. The CDR3 has 16 amino acids. Losses at the gene ends were 6 bases for V and 5 bases for J; bases not matched to a gene: 12. Per germline, CDR1 ENHRY and CDR2 SYGVKD.

This clonotype was observed a single time. The DNA for the CDR3 is TGTGCCATCAGTGGAGTTGGCGGGCGGAACACTGAAGCTTTCTTT. It specifies CAISGVGGRNTEAFF. The chain employs TRBV10-3 and TRBJ1-1; D not certain. CDR1 is ENHRY and CDR2 is SYGVKD in the germline V gene. V gave up 4 bases and J gave up 1 base, with 13 bases separating them. This CDR3 has 15 amino acids.

The J gene is TRBJ2-7, the V gene TRBV28; the D gene is possibly TRBD2 (6 bases). Germline lookup yields CDR1 MDHEN and CDR2 SYDVKM. The CDR3 runs to 14 residues. Between the trimmed V and J ends, which lost 7 bases and 4 bases, there was a span of 17 bases. DNA for the CDR3: TGTGCCAGCACCTACATAGGGACTGGTTACGAGCAGTACTTC. Protein product: CASTYIGTGYEQYF.

The chain employs TRBV6-2 or TRBV6-3 and TRBJ2-3, with TRBD2 as a possible D gene (7 bases). The germline gives CDR1 MNHEY, CDR2 SVGEGT. The CDR3 runs to 15 residues. CDR3 region: CAISGGQRRTDTQYF. In DNA, the CDR3 is TGTGCAATCTCCGGGGGGCAGCGGCGCACAGATACGCAGTATTTT.

This clonotype has more than one count but fewer than ten. The chain is built from TRBV20-1 and TRBJ1-5; D is undetermined. Germline CDR1 DFQATT, CDR2 SNEGSKA (reference sequence). This CDR3 has 14 residues. With 3 bases removed from V and 4 bases from J, the gap between germline ends came to 13 bases. The CDR3 DNA is TGCAGTGCTAGTGGTAGTTGGGAAAATCAGCCCCAGCATTTT. Protein product: CSASGSWENQPQHF.

This clonotype was detected a few times. The rearrangement joins TRBV20-1 to TRBJ1-4; D is possibly TRBD1 (5 bases). V shed 3 bases and J shed 8 bases, with 13 bases lying between them. The CDR3 runs 13 residues. The germline CDR1 and CDR2 sequences are DFQATT and SNEGSKA (reference sequence). The CDR3 bases are TGCAGTGCTAGGGAGGGACTAGGCGAAAAACTGTTTTTT. Translating gives CSAREGLGEKLFF.

This clonotype was found a few times. V usage is TRBV10-3 and J usage is TRBJ2-1; 7 bases line up with TRBD2. The better agreement between TRBJ2-7 and the DNA end casts doubt on the J call. Germline V gene sequence: CDR1 ENHRY, CDR2 SYGVKD. The CDR3 sequence is 14 residues long. In DNA form, the CDR3 reads TGTGCCATCAGGGAGACTAGCTCCTACAATGAGCAGTACTTC. Its translation: CAIRETSSYNEQYF.

There are many counts of this clonotype. This sequence joins TRBV20-1 and TRBJ2-3; 11 bases agree with TRBD2. Germline V CDR1 and CDR2: DFQATT, SNEGSKA (reference sequence). This CDR3 is 18 amino acids long. After removal of 4 bases from V and 9 bases from J, the junction contained 21 bases not matched to a gene. CDR3 sequence reads: CSATGFDSGGEHGKTQYF. CDR3 DNA sequence: TGCAGTGCTACAGGGTTCGATAGCGGGGGGGAACACGGAAAAACGCAGTATTTT.

The rearrangement uses TRBV14 and TRBJ2-1; D gene ambiguous. This CDR3 contains 12 residues. Trimming removed 2 bases from V and 7 bases from J, with 6 bases in between. Germline-derived CDR1 and CDR2 are SGHDN and FVKESK. CDR3 residues: CASSQSRNEQFF. CDR3 in DNA: TGTGCCAGCAGCCAATCGCGGAATGAGCAGTTCTTC.

This clonotype was seen at least ten times. The V and J genes are TRBV5-1 and TRBJ2-1; no clear D gene. V lost 1 base and J lost 3, with 11 bases in between. There are 15 residues in the CDR3. Germline CDR1 and CDR2: SGHRS and YFSETQ. This CDR3 reads CASSLYVDLYNEQFF. CDR3 nucleotides: TGCGCCAGCAGCTTGTATGTAGATCTCTACAATGAGCAGTTCTTC.

The chain recombines TRBV12-3 or TRBV12-4 with TRBJ2-5, with D possibly matching TRBD1 (6 bases). CDR3 size: 14 residues. V lost 3 bases, J lost 11 bases, and 19 bases lay in between. The CDR3 loop reads CASSFQTGDNEQYF. CDR3 DNA: TGTGCCAGCAGTTTTCAGACAGGCGACAATGAGCAGTACTTC.

The gene calls are TRBV7-9 and TRBJ2-1, with D possibly being TRBD1 or TRBD2 (5 bases each). V lost 3 bases and J 9 bases, leaving 12 bases between the germline ends. This CDR3 has 13 amino acids. Germline V gives CDR1 SEHNR, CDR2 FQNEAQ (reference sequence). DNA of the CDR3: TGTGCCAGCAGCTTCCCTCCCGGGACTGAGCAGTTCTTC. Amino acids: CASSFPPGTEQFF.

V and J are TRBV28 and TRBJ2-5; D is unresolved. Trimming removed 5 bases at V and 7 bases at J, with 8 bases between. Germline V gene sequence: CDR1 MDHEN, CDR2 SYDVKM. The CDR3 has 11 residues. Here the CDR3 reads CASSPQRTQYF. DNA of the CDR3: TGTGCCAGCAGTCCACAGCGGACCCAGTACTTC. Drawing the rest from reference TRBV28 and TRBJ2-5, the complete variable domain is DVKVTQSSRYLVKRTGEKVFLECVQDMDHENMFWYRQDPGLGLRLIYFSYDVKMKEKGDIPEGYSVSREKKERFSLILESASTNQTSMYLCASSPQRTQYFGPGTRLLVL.

This clonotype was detected a few times. V usage is TRBV7-2 and J usage is TRBJ1-2; TRBD1 agrees at 8 bases. Germline trimming cut 5 bases from V and 1 base from J; bases unmatched to any gene: 12. CDR3 length: 17 amino acids. From germline, CDR1 is SGHTA and CDR2 FQGNSA. Here the CDR3 DNA reads TGTGCCAGCAGCCTCCCGGGCAGGGGGCTTGGTAACTATGGCTACACCTTC. Translating gives CASSLPGRGLGNYGYTF.

The chain recombines TRBV20-1 with TRBJ2-5; D not resolved. This CDR3 is 15 amino acids long. V lost 0 bases to trimming and J lost 4 bases, with 15 bases between them. The germline V gene has CDR1 DFQATT and CDR2 SNEGSKA (reference sequence). In DNA, the CDR3 is TGCAGTGCTAGAGATCTCGGGCGGTGGGGAGAGACCCAGTACTTC. It is translated as CSARDLGRWGETQYF.

This clonotype was seen repeatedly, ten times or more. The chain carries TRBV7-9 and TRBJ2-5, with D maybe TRBD2 (5 bases). V lost 7 bases and J lost 5, with 23 bases in between. Germline-derived CDR1 and CDR2 are SEHNR and FQNEAQ (reference sequence). CDR3 length: 16 residues. CDR3 residues: CASIPFAGGDSETQYF. DNA for the CDR3: TGTGCCAGCATCCCCTTCGCTGGAGGTGATTCGGAGACCCAGTACTTC.

V and J are TRBV12-3 or TRBV12-4 and TRBJ2-1; TRBD2 matches 7 bases. With the DNA end fitting TRBJ2-7 better, the J assignment may be wrong. The CDR3 is made up of 17 amino acids. For the CDR3, the DNA is TGTGCCAGCAGTTTACCGAGGAGACTGACTAGCAACAATGAGCAGTACTTC. Translating it yields CASSLPRRLTSNNEQYF.

V and J are TRBV20-1 and TRBJ2-3; either TRBD1 or TRBD2 may supply D (6 bases each). The V and J ends lost 2 bases and 6 bases respectively, with 15 bases between them. The CDR3 totals 14 residues. Germline CDR1 and CDR2: DFQATT and SNEGSKA (reference sequence). The CDR3 DNA is TGCAGTGCTAGACTCGGGACTCAGGGGGATACGCAGTATTTT. As protein: CSARLGTQGDTQYF.

The chain recombines TRBV12-3 or TRBV12-4 with TRBJ1-5; maybe TRBD1 (5 bases). Trimming removed 3 bases from V and 0 bases from J, with 9 bases in between. The CDR3 totals 15 residues. Written as DNA, the CDR3 is TGTGCCAGCAGTTTCGGAGGGGTTAGCAATCAGCCCCAGCATTTT. This encodes CASSFGGVSNQPQHF.